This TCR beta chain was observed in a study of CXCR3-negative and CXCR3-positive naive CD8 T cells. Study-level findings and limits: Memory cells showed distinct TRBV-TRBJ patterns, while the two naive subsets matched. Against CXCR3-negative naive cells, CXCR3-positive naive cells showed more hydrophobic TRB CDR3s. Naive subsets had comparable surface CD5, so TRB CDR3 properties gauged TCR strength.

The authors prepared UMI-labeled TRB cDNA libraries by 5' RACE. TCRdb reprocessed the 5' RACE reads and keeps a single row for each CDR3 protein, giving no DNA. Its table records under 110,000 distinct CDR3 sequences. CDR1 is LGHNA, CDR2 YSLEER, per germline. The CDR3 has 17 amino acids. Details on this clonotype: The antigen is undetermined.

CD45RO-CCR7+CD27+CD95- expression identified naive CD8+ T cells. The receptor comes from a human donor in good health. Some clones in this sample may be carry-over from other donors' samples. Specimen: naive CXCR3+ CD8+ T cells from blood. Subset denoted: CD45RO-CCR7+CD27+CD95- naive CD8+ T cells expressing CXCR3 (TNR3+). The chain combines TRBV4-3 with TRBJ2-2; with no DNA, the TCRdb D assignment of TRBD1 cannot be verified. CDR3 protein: CASSQRGTGKYAGELFF.